The 6 T cell receptor beta chains presented below share a single source sample, sequenced in a study of OX40 agonist ivuxolimab in advanced cancers. The library was made by the immunoSEQ multiplex PCR assay. TCRdb took this table from immuneACCESS and kept in-frame rearrangements with V and J called. Such tables lack part of the clones; where checked against another copy, unresolved V genes explain under half of the gap, and the rest is unexplained. The sample includes 95,000 to 150,000 clones, with approximately 92% observed a single time. Of the sample, more than 0.15% is held by the ten largest clones. The sample consisted of CD4+ or CD8+ T cells sorted from blood, taken in a trial of the OX40 agonist ivuxolimab. Receptors were obtained from an adult with an advanced solid tumor such as melanoma, head and neck, liver or kidney cancer.

The chain recombines TRBV19 with TRBJ1-1; D is uncertain. In germline, CDR1 is LNHDA, CDR2 SQIVND (reference sequence). V lost 0 bases and J lost 11, with 10 bases in between. There are 12 residues in the CDR3. The chain's CDR3 is CASSIEGRLAFF. Here the CDR3 DNA reads TGTGCCAGTAGTATAGAAGGGAGGTTGGCTTTCTTT.

The chain is built from TRBV12-5 and TRBJ2-3; the match to TRBD2 covers 8 bases. V lost 5 bases to trimming and J lost 0 bases; unmatched junction nucleotides: 7. CDR1 is LGHNT, CDR2 FRNRAP, per germline. The CDR3 sequence is 16 residues long. The CDR3: CASGPGLAASTDTQYF. The CDR3 nucleotides read TGTGCTAGTGGTCCCGGACTAGCAGCTAGCACAGATACGCAGTATTTT.

This chain connects TRBV14 to TRBJ1-6; 7 bases line up with TRBD1. This CDR3 comprises 15 residues. V trimming: 0 bases; J trimming: 7 bases; junction bases outside the gene matches: 3. CDR1 is SGHDN, CDR2 FVKESK, per germline. The CDR3 region has the DNA TGTGCCAGCAGCCAAGACGGCAGGGGGAATTCACCCCTCCACTTT. Amino acid sequence: CASSQDGRGNSPLHF.

V and J are TRBV5-3 and TRBJ2-5, with 8 nucleotides matching TRBD2. TRBV5-3 is sorted into the ORF group, with uncertain function. CDR3 length: 13 amino acids. J gave up 2 bases and V 7 bases, and 4 bases lay outside the gene matches. The CDR3 loop reads CARPAGAQETQYF. The CDR3 DNA reads as TGTGCCAGACCAGCGGGGGCTCAAGAGACCCAGTACTTC.

V is TRBV5-4 and J is TRBJ2-5; the D call may be TRBD1 or TRBD2 (5 bases each). The V and J ends lost 5 bases and 2 bases respectively, with 13 bases between them. This CDR3 contains 14 residues. Looked up from germline, CDR1 is SGHNT and CDR2 is YYREEE (reference sequence). CDR3 loop: CASSLMGPQETQYF. The CDR3 coding sequence is TGTGCCAGCAGTCTGATGGGACCGCAAGAGACCCAGTACTTC.

The chain joins TRBV2 to TRBJ2-2; D is perhaps TRBD1 (6 bases). V was cut by 7 bases and J by 4 bases, with 19 bases left in between. CDR3 length equals 16 residues. Germline V gene lookup returns CDR1 SNHLY and CDR2 FYNNEI. CDR3 sequence reads: CASKGIYRAITGELFF. In DNA, the CDR3 is TGTGCCAGCAAGGGGATCTACAGGGCTATCACCGGGGAGCTGTTTTTT. The complete variable domain, with remaining parts taken from reference TRBV2 and TRBJ2-2, reads EPEVTQTPSHQVTQMGQEVILRCVPISNHLYFYWYRQILGQKVEFLVSFYNNEISEKSEIFDDQFSVERPDGSNFTLKIRSTKLEDSAMYFCASKGIYRAITGELFFGEGSRLTVL.